This T cell receptor beta chain was retrieved from a study of siplizumab effects on memory and regulatory T cells (dated by TCRdb to between 2019 and 2020). Context from the whole study: The effect of the anti-CD2 antibody siplizumab on alloreactive T-cell subsets was examined in allogeneic mixed lymphocyte reactions constructed from human PBMCs. Study-level results and caveats: Because sequences at frequencies below about 10^-5 were poorly captured, only a minor fraction of alloreactive clones could be mapped back to unstimulated subsets. A naive or memory phenotype could not be assigned to roughly 80-97% of proliferating CD4+ or CD8+ clones. No functional confirmation was obtained for the suppressive function of proliferating Tregs from siplizumab cultures. Unstimulated naive T cells appeared to be more diverse than memory T cells, and naive cells seemed to make a substantial contribution to the alloresponse. Siplizumab significantly lowered the cumulative frequency of alloreactive sequences that could be traced to unstimulated CD4+ memory T cells. Among mappable alloreactive CD4+ clones, the Treg-derived fraction averaged around 69% with siplizumab versus 25% to 30% in control reactions.

The CDR3 goes from the cysteine to the phenylalanine over 17 residues. Here the CDR3 DNA is all that survives: 51 bases in frame from base 1. In the germline V gene, CDR1 corresponds to MDHEN and CDR2 to SYDVKM. A word on this clone: Its specific antigen is unknown. One end of the junction does not line up with germline, which may come from a read error.

Sorted unstimulated T cells and proliferating T cells recovered from mixed lymphocyte reactions underwent TCRbeta CDR3 sequencing. Fresh whole blood from some ten HLA-typed healthy donors was used as the source from which PBMCs were isolated. Receptor amplification or capture employed the immunoSEQ multiplex PCR assay. Roughly 10^5 TCR templates per sample were assayed on the deep sequencing platform. Genomic DNA extracted from sorted T cells was the material used for TCRbeta CDR3 sequencing. In the paper's pipeline: The R programming language was used for the clonal analysis of the TCRbeta CDR3 data. Alloreactive CD4+ and CD8+ clones were identified by comparing unstimulated samples to CFSE-low samples taken after the reaction. By matching sequences to the repertoires of sorted unstimulated Treg and non-Treg cells, each alloreactive CD4+ clone was assigned a regulatory or non-regulatory origin. TCRdb re-hosts the immuneACCESS table, in-frame sequences only. Its copies lack some clones; in the studies checked, an unresolved V gene accounts for under half of them, and the cause for the rest is not known. That table gives V, J and clone size, and the DNA gave D and trimming. In all, the sample holds tens of thousands of clones, and 80% to 95% of those were seen once. Around 40% of the sample is taken by the ten largest.

The source material was CD8+ T cells sorted from blood. The receptor chain draws on TRBV28 and TRBJ1-6, and possibly TRBD1, on 6 matching bases. The TCR originated in a human donor in good health. The CDR3 has the sequence CASSPRTVQGYTSPLHF. The DNA sequence is TGTGCCAGCAGCCCTAGGACAGTTCAGGGCTATACTTCACCCCTCCACTTT.